Presented here are 10 T cell receptor beta chains from one specimen sequenced in a study of cytomegalovirus exposure and HLA in healthy donors (dated by TCRdb to about 2017). Library preparation was by the immunoSEQ multiplex PCR assay. For the multiplex PCR, a mixture combining 60 forward primers for TCR Vbeta segments and 13 reverse primers for TCR Jbeta segments was used. What TCRdb holds here is the immuneACCESS table cut down to in-frame rearrangements. Part of the clones is not present; checked against another copy, under half of the missing clones reflect an unresolved V gene, and the others are unexplained. The sample table shows about 100,000 clones, and approximately 73% are seen once. Of the sample, under 4.5% is held by the ten largest clones. Material: PBMCs. The receptors here all came from a man in his forties in good health and CMV-seronegative.

The chain is built from TRBV9 and TRBJ2-7; 11 bases are a match to TRBD2. The CDR3 contains 18 residues. With V trimmed by 3 bases and J by 0 bases, 11 bases remained unmatched. Per germline, CDR1 SGDLS and CDR2 YYNGEE. The CDR3 nucleotides read TGTGCCAGCAGCGGGGACGTACCGGGACTAGCGGCCTCCTACGAGCAGTACTTC. As protein: CASSGDVPGLAASYEQYF. Based on the CDR3 plus reference TRBV9 and TRBJ2-7, the full variable domain is DSGVTQTPKHLITATGQRVTLRCSPRSGDLSVYWYQQSLDQGLQFLIQYYNGEERAKGNILERFSAQQFPDLHSELNLSSLELGDSALYFCASSGDVPGLAASYEQYFGPGTRLTVT.

V is TRBV6-1 and J is TRBJ2-5; weak D call: TRBD2 (6 bases). Germline CDR1 reads MNHNS; CDR2 reads SASEGT. The CDR3 runs to 15 residues. Trimming pared 6 bases from V and 1 base from J, leaving 15 bases between. The CDR3 reads CASSRARGIQETQYF. The CDR3 DNA sequence: TGTGCCAGCAGCCGCGCCCGGGGGATCCAAGAGACCCAGTACTTC.

The rearrangement joins TRBV12-5 to TRBJ2-4; 10 bases are shared with TRBD1. CDR1 and CDR2 from the germline V gene are LGHNT and FRNRAP. The CDR3 is 14 amino acids. Germline trimming cut 4 bases from V and 5 bases from J; bases unmatched to any gene: 2. The CDR3 bases are TGTGCTAGTGGTTCGACAGGGGGCGAAAACATTCAGTACTTC. It yields the protein CASGSTGGENIQYF.

This chain joins TRBV19 and TRBJ2-7, with 12 bases matching TRBD2. Per the germline V gene, CDR1 is LNHDA and CDR2 is SQIVND (reference sequence). CDR3 length: 13 amino acids. Trimming took 3 bases from V and 7 from J; bases not matched to a gene: 1. The CDR3 bases are TGTGCCAGTAGTATCGGACTAGCGGGGGAGCAGTACTTC. Protein: CASSIGLAGEQYF.

V usage is TRBV19 and J usage is TRBJ1-1, with TRBD1 matching 10 bases. V lost 1 base, J lost 4 bases, and 0 bases stayed unmatched. The germline V gene has CDR1 LNHDA and CDR2 SQIVND (reference sequence). CDR3 size: 14 residues. The CDR3 loop reads CASSIGTGGTEAFF. The CDR3 nucleotides are TGTGCCAGTAGTATAGGGACAGGGGGCACTGAAGCTTTCTTT.

The gene calls are TRBV6-1 and TRBJ2-2; 8 positions agree with TRBD1. The CDR3 runs to 15 residues. With V trimmed by 5 bases and J by 5 bases, 7 bases remained unmatched. Germline lookup yields CDR1 MNHNS and CDR2 SASEGT. CDR3 sequence: CASSPRGQSTGELFF. CDR3 DNA: TGTGCCAGCAGTCCCAGGGGGCAGAGTACCGGGGAGCTGTTTTTT.

The V and J genes are TRBV9 and TRBJ2-7; D ambiguous. The CDR3 contains 13 residues. Germline V gene sequence: CDR1 SGDLS, CDR2 YYNGEE. The V and J ends lost 4 bases and 1 base respectively, with 9 bases between them. The chain's CDR3 is CASSLSFSYEQYF. DNA of the CDR3: TGTGCCAGCAGCTTGTCCTTTTCCTACGAGCAGTACTTC. Drawing the rest from reference TRBV9 and TRBJ2-7, the complete variable domain is DSGVTQTPKHLITATGQRVTLRCSPRSGDLSVYWYQQSLDQGLQFLIQYYNGEERAKGNILERFSAQQFPDLHSELNLSSLELGDSALYFCASSLSFSYEQYFGPGTRLTVT.

The rearrangement uses TRBV18 and TRBJ2-1; TRBD2 agrees at 11 bases. The CDR3 is made up of 15 amino acids. Germline assignment: CDR1 KGHSH and CDR2 LQKENI. Germline trimming cut 3 bases from V and 5 bases from J; bases unmatched to any gene: 3. The CDR3 is CASSPLAGGDNEQFF. CDR3 bases: TGTGCCAGCTCACCTTTAGCGGGGGGGGACAATGAGCAGTTCTTC. The entire variable domain, with the rest obtained from reference TRBV18 and TRBJ2-1, is as follows: NAGVMQNPRHLVRRRGQEARLRCSPMKGHSHVYWYRQLPEEGLKFMVYLQKENIIDESGMPKERFSAEFPKEGPSILRIQQVVRGDSAAYFCASSPLAGGDNEQFFGPGTRLTVL.

The chain joins TRBV2 to TRBJ1-1, with D maybe TRBD1 (6 bases). The V gene's germline CDR1 is SNHLY and CDR2 FYNNEI. The CDR3 has 13 amino acids. Trimming pared 9 bases from V and 1 base from J, leaving 12 bases between. CDR3: CARGNRENTEAFF. Written as DNA, the CDR3 is TGTGCCAGAGGGAACAGGGAGAACACTGAAGCTTTCTTT.

The genes are TRBV6-5 and TRBJ1-6, with D unresolved. The CDR3 has 15 residues. In germline, CDR1 is MNHEY, CDR2 SVGAGI. Deletions cut 4 bases from V and 2 bases from J, with 9 bases between. CDR3 in DNA: TGTGCCAGCAGTTCCGCGAGCGCCTATAATTCACCCCTCCACTTT. It yields the protein CASSSASAYNSPLHF.